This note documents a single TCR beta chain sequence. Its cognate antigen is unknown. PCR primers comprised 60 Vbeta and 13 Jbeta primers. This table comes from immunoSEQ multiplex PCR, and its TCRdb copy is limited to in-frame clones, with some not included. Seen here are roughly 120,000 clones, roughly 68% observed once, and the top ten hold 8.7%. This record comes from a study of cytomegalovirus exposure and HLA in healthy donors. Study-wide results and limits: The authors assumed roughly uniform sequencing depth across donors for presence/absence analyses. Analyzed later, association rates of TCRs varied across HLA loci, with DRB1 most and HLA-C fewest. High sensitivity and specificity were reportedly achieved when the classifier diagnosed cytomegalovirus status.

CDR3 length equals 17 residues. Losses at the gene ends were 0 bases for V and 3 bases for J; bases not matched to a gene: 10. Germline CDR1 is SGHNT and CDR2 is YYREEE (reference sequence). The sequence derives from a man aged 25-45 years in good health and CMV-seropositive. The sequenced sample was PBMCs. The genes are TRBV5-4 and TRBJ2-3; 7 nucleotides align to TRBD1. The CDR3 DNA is TGTGCCAGCAGCTTGGGCCAGGGGGACAGTCAAACAGATACGCAGTATTTT. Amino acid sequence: CASSLGQGDSQTDTQYF.